The T cell receptor beta chain under discussion was sequenced for a study of identical twins. TCRdb re-analysed the 5' RACE reads in MiXCR, keeping a single row per CDR3 protein. The sample carries about 890,000 distinct CDR3 sequences, 10% to 15% recorded once. With 7 bases clipped from V and 5 bases from J, the junction kept 6 bases outside the gene matches. CDR1 and CDR2 (germline): SGHTA, FQGNSA. CDR3 length: 13 amino acids. This clonotype was found a few times. Another study also made use of these data, one on yellow fever vaccine responses in identical twins.

The genes are TRBV7-2 and TRBJ2-5; 8 nucleotides agree with TRBD1. This TCR was sampled from a woman between 18 and 30 years old in good health. Sequences were obtained from PBMCs. The DNA for the CDR3 is TGTGCCAGCACCGACAGGGGATGGGAGACCCAGTACTTC. It specifies CASTDRGWETQYF. Variable domain in full (rest from reference TRBV7-2 and TRBJ2-5): GAGVSQSPSNKVTEKGKDVELRCDPISGHTALYWYRQSLGQGLEFLIYFQGNSAPDKSGLPSDRFSAERTGGSVSTLTIQRTQQEDSAVYLCASTDRGWETQYFGPGTRLLVL.